This T cell receptor (beta chain) was profiled in a study of blood T cell repertoires in COVID-19. Study in general: Some COVID-19 samples were acute and others convalescent; all came from the United States, Italy and Spain.

Original handling: Using reference gene primer amplification, nucleated cell counts were estimated. Sequencing was performed with immunoSEQ multiplex PCR; in TCRdb, only in-frame clones are kept and a portion is missing. Clonal size and the V and J genes are those of that table, whereas D and trimming came from the DNA. The sample lists about 78,000 clones, about 85% occurring once. The CDR3 is made up of 12 amino acids. Germline-derived CDR1 and CDR2 are SGDLS and YYNGEE. Trimming took 3 bases from V and 8 from J, leaving 11 bases between them. The chain couples TRBV9 to TRBJ1-2; D is perhaps TRBD1 (6 bases). What was sequenced was peripheral blood. This clonotype was obtained from a man between 60 and 70 years old with active or convalescent COVID-19. The DNA for the CDR3 is TGTGCCAGCAGCGGGGGACAAGGGGGCTACACCTTC. It codes for CASSGGQGGYTF.